Listed here are 26 T cell receptor beta chains from one sample, sequenced in a study of PD-L1 blockade in urothelial cancer. The repertoire was sequenced with immunoSEQ multiplex PCR; TCRdb's copy has only in-frame clones and lacks some. The profile shows more than 55,000 clones, approximately 75% of them singletons. Noted time point: pretreatment peripheral blood. The sample in question was PBMCs, obtained around atezolizumab (anti-PD-L1) treatment. These TCRs come from a man between 65 and 85 years old with urothelial cancer.

V and J are TRBV7-2 and TRBJ1-2, with D maybe TRBD1 (5 bases). The germline gives CDR1 SGHTA, CDR2 FQGNSA. The CDR3 totals 16 residues. V was clipped by 5 bases and J by 5 bases, with 21 bases between them. The CDR3 reads CASSPNSGDPGYGYTF. CDR3 DNA sequence: TGTGCCAGCAGCCCCAACTCGGGGGACCCGGGGTATGGCTACACCTTC.

This chain uses TRBV7-8 with TRBJ2-1; 11 bases are a match to TRBD1. Germline CDR1 and CDR2: SGHVS and FQNEAQ. After removal of 0 bases from V and 7 bases from J, the junction contained 11 bases not matched to a gene. The CDR3 runs to 18 residues. The CDR3 reads CASSLAYMGQGVSNEQFF. The CDR3 DNA reads as TGTGCCAGCAGCTTAGCGTATATGGGACAGGGGGTCTCAAATGAGCAGTTCTTC.

The chain carries TRBV28 and TRBJ2-5; no definite D call. Germline CDR1 reads MDHEN; CDR2 reads SYDVKM. The V end lost 6 bases, the J end lost 4 bases, and 12 bases lay between the germline ends. CDR3 length: 13 amino acids. The CDR3 nucleotides are TGTGCCAGCAGCATAGATTTTAGAGAGACCCAGTACTTC. It translates to CASSIDFRETQYF. Combining the CDR3 with reference TRBV28 and TRBJ2-5 gives the whole variable domain DVKVTQSSRYLVKRTGEKVFLECVQDMDHENMFWYRQDPGLGLRLIYFSYDVKMKEKGDIPEGYSVSREKKERFSLILESASTNQTSMYLCASSIDFRETQYFGPGTRLLVL.

The chain carries TRBV7-9 and TRBJ1-1, with a tentative D call TRBD1 (6 bases). V was trimmed by 2 bases and J by 7 bases, leaving 11 bases between them. Germline loops: CDR1 SEHNR, CDR2 FQNEAQ (reference sequence). The CDR3 runs 13 residues. The CDR3 protein is CASSLSGGDEAFF. The CDR3, as DNA: TGTGCCAGCAGCTTATCTGGGGGCGATGAAGCTTTCTTT.

The chain uses TRBV5-6 and TRBJ1-1, with D maybe TRBD1 (6 bases). V was cut by 5 bases and J by 3 bases, with 17 bases left in between. From germline, CDR1 is SGHDT and CDR2 YYEEEE. This CDR3 comprises 15 residues. For the CDR3, the DNA is TGTGCCAGCAGGAGAGAAACAGGGTTCGACACTGAAGCTTTCTTT. As protein: CASRRETGFDTEAFF.

This rearrangement joins TRBV28 to TRBJ2-7, with D possibly matching TRBD2 (5 bases). The V gene lost 5 bases and the J gene lost 4 bases, with 24 bases spanning the gap. CDR3 length equals 17 residues. The germline gives CDR1 MDHEN, CDR2 SYDVKM. The CDR3 reads CASSRFNIRGPPYEQYF. DNA for the CDR3: TGTGCCAGCAGTCGGTTCAATATCCGGGGTCCCCCGTACGAGCAGTACTTC.

The rearrangement joins TRBV10-3 to TRBJ2-2; 9 bases are a match to TRBD1. With 10 bases clipped from V and 6 bases from J, the junction kept 15 bases outside the gene matches. The CDR3 is 16 amino acids. The germline gives CDR1 ENHRY, CDR2 SYGVKD. This CDR3 is CATTGQGRSSAGELFF. The CDR3 region has the DNA TGTGCCACTACGGGACAGGGTCGATCGTCTGCCGGGGAGCTGTTTTTT.

This chain connects TRBV6-1 to TRBJ1-5; possibly TRBD1 for D (5 bases). Germline-derived CDR1 and CDR2 are MNHNS and SASEGT. CDR3 length: 15 residues. The germline V and J ends were trimmed by 3 bases and 2 bases, with 11 bases remaining between them. The CDR3 DNA follows: TGTGCCAGCAGTGAGGGACTCTTGGGCAATCAGCCCCAGCATTTT. It encodes CASSEGLLGNQPQHF.

The chain is built from TRBV13 and TRBJ2-7, with D perhaps matching TRBD1 (6 bases). V lost 6 bases and J lost 1, with 19 bases in between. Germline V CDR1 and CDR2: PRHDT, FYEKMQ (reference sequence). The CDR3 runs 16 residues. CDR3 DNA sequence: TGTGCCAGCAGTTTCGTCGGGGACACCGGTTCCTACGAGCAGTACTTC. Residues: CASSFVGDTGSYEQYF.

The chain links TRBV30 to TRBJ2-1; D is ambiguous. CDR3 length: 13 residues. The V gene lost 3 bases and the J gene lost 3 bases, with 9 bases spanning the gap. The germline gives CDR1 GTSNPN, CDR2 SVGIG (reference sequence). The CDR3 DNA reads TGTGCCTGGAGCCACGGGTTCTACAATGAGCAGTTCTTC. Translating it yields CAWSHGFYNEQFF. The variable domain in full, completed from reference TRBV30 and TRBJ2-1, reads SQTIHQWPATLVQPVGSPLSLECTVEGTSNPNLYWYRQAAGRGLQLLFYSVGIGQISSEVPQNLSASRPQDRQFILSSKKLLLSDSGFYLCAWSHGFYNEQFFGPGTRLTVL.

The rearrangement uses TRBV4-2 and TRBJ2-1, with TRBD2 matching 8 bases. V was clipped by 0 bases and J by 12 bases; unmatched bases: 10. CDR1 is LGHNA, CDR2 YNFKEQ, per germline. CDR3 size: 15 residues. CDR3 nucleotide sequence: TGTGCCAGCAGCCAAGAAGCGGGAGCCCAGATAGTGCAGTTCTTC. This gives the protein CASSQEAGAQIVQFF.

The chain has TRBV28 and TRBJ1-1, with unresolved D. Germline loops: CDR1 MDHEN, CDR2 SYDVKM. This CDR3 spans 13 amino acids. V was pared by 7 bases and J by 0 bases, with 9 bases between. CDR3 sequence reads: CASIGRMNTEAFF. The CDR3 bases are TGTGCCAGCATCGGGAGGATGAACACTGAAGCTTTCTTT. The full variable domain, with the rest looked up from reference TRBV28 and TRBJ1-1, is DVKVTQSSRYLVKRTGEKVFLECVQDMDHENMFWYRQDPGLGLRLIYFSYDVKMKEKGDIPEGYSVSREKKERFSLILESASTNQTSMYLCASIGRMNTEAFFGQGTRLTVV.

V is TRBV4-3 and J is TRBJ2-1; 9 bases map to TRBD2. V lost 1 base and J lost 4; bases outside the gene matches: 2. The CDR3 totals 15 residues. The germline CDR1 and CDR2 sequences are LGHNA and YSLEER. The CDR3 sequence: CASSQVAGVYNEQFF. The CDR3 DNA reads TGCGCCAGCAGCCAAGTAGCGGGAGTATACAATGAGCAGTTCTTC.

The chain is built from TRBV30 and TRBJ1-5; the D gene is possibly TRBD1 (6 bases). The V end lost 1 base, the J end lost 6 bases, and 16 bases lay between the germline ends. The CDR3 spans 15 residues. From germline, CDR1 is GTSNPN and CDR2 SVGIG (reference sequence). This chain's CDR3 is CAWSDRDLFSQPQHF. CDR3 DNA sequence: TGTGCCTGGAGTGACAGGGATCTTTTTAGTCAGCCCCAGCATTTT.

This clone has just a few counts. V is TRBV5-1 and J is TRBJ1-1; D may be TRBD1 (5 bases). CDR1 and CDR2 from the germline V gene are SGHRS and YFSETQ. CDR3 length: 13 residues. V lost 7 bases, J lost 7 bases, and 17 bases lay in between. CDR3 amino acids: CASRGVPGGEAFF. CDR3 DNA sequence: TGCGCCAGCCGAGGGGTGCCCGGGGGTGAAGCTTTCTTT.

The V and J genes are TRBV5-1 and TRBJ2-2; 7 bases are shared with TRBD1. The germline V gene has CDR1 SGHRS and CDR2 YFSETQ. CDR3 length: 15 residues. V trimming: 3 bases; J trimming: 0 bases; junction bases outside the gene matches: 2. CDR3 loop: CASSSGTANTGELFF. DNA of the CDR3: TGCGCCAGCAGCTCCGGGACAGCGAACACCGGGGAGCTGTTTTTT.

The V call is TRBV5-4, the J call TRBJ1-1; D ambiguous. In germline, CDR1 is SGHNT, CDR2 YYREEE (reference sequence). This CDR3 has 15 amino acids. The V end lost 1 base, the J end lost 0 bases, and 10 bases lay between the germline ends. The CDR3 nucleotides read TGTGCCAGCAGCTTGTCGGAGATTCTGAACACTGAAGCTTTCTTT. Residues: CASSLSEILNTEAFF.

This chain uses TRBV29-1 with TRBJ1-3, with D uncertain. The length of the CDR3 is 14 residues. V gave up 2 bases and J gave up 2 bases, with 10 bases separating them. Germline CDR1 reads SQVTM; CDR2 reads ANQGSEA. The CDR3 DNA reads as TGCAGCGTTGAATGGGAGGCCCCTGGAAACACCATATATTTT. Translation gives CSVEWEAPGNTIYF.

The chain carries TRBV5-1 and TRBJ2-3; 8 bases match TRBD2. The CDR3 runs 16 residues. CDR1 and CDR2 (germline): SGHRS, YFSETQ. V was clipped by 0 bases and J by 2 bases; unmatched bases: 5. CDR3 coding DNA: TGCGCCAGCAGCTTGGCGCTAGCGGGTTCCACAGATACGCAGTATTTT. It encodes CASSLALAGSTDTQYF.

The chain links TRBV19 to TRBJ2-1, with 8 bases aligning to TRBD2. The CDR3 has 14 residues. Looked up from germline, CDR1 is LNHDA and CDR2 is SQIVND (reference sequence). The J segment lost 8 bases and the V segment lost 5 bases, leaving 8 bases of the junction unmatched. CDR3 in DNA: TGTGCCAGTAGTTCCGGGGGGGGTGGCGATGAGCAGTTCTTC. Amino acid sequence: CASSSGGGGDEQFF. Variable domain in full (rest from reference TRBV19 and TRBJ2-1): DGGITQSPKYLFRKEGQNVTLSCEQNLNHDAMYWYRQDPGQGLRLIYYSQIVNDFQKGDIAEGYSVSREKKESFPLTVTSAQKNPTAFYLCASSSGGGGDEQFFGPGTRLTVL.

The chain uses TRBV11-1 and TRBJ2-1; TRBD2 aligns across 7 bases. This CDR3 is built from 15 residues. Germline CDR1 and CDR2: SGHAT and FQDESV (reference sequence). Trimming at V came to 5 bases and at J to 1 base, leaving 5 bases not matched to a gene. The DNA for the CDR3 is TGTGCCAGCAGCATCCAAGCGGGATCCTACAATGAGCAGTTCTTC. This sequence encodes CASSIQAGSYNEQFF.

The chain couples TRBV18 to TRBJ2-3, with D perhaps matching TRBD1 (5 bases). The V gene lost 8 bases and the J gene lost 1 base, with 13 bases spanning the gap. Germline V gene lookup returns CDR1 KGHSH and CDR2 LQKENI. This CDR3 has 14 amino acids. CDR3 sequence (DNA): TGTGCCAGCACTTCGCAGGGCGGCACAGATACGCAGTATTTT. Encoded protein: CASTSQGGTDTQYF.

V is TRBV13 and J is TRBJ2-7, with 8 bases that match TRBD2. The CDR3 runs to 14 residues. Germline V gives CDR1 PRHDT, CDR2 FYEKMQ (reference sequence). Unmatched junction bases numbered 4, after V lost 2 bases and J lost 4 bases. The CDR3 here is CASSLPSGSYEQYF. CDR3 bases: TGTGCCAGCAGCTTACCCAGCGGGAGTTACGAGCAGTACTTC.

The V gene is TRBV6-5, the J gene TRBJ2-1; TRBD2 might be the D (6 bases). The germline V gene encodes CDR1 MNHEY and CDR2 SVGAGI. V was pared by 2 bases and J by 9 bases, with 14 bases between. The CDR3 is 14 residues long. The DNA of the CDR3 is TGTGCCAGCAGTTACGGACCGGGAGCCAGTGAGCAGTTCTTC. Protein sequence: CASSYGPGASEQFF.

J is TRBJ2-4 and V is TRBV7-8, with D possibly being TRBD2 (6 bases). CDR1 and CDR2 from the germline V gene are SGHVS and FQNEAQ. V lost 7 bases, J lost 0 bases, and 28 bases lay in between. The CDR3 covers 20 residues. The CDR3 protein is CASTAARAGLTPLAKNIQYF. CDR3 coding DNA: TGTGCCAGCACCGCCGCGAGGGCGGGACTTACTCCGCTAGCCAAAAACATTCAGTACTTC.

This sequence joins TRBV19 and TRBJ2-7; TRBD2 matches at 10 bases. The CDR3 contains 16 residues. V gave up 5 bases and J gave up 1 base; unmatched junction bases: 8. The germline V gene has CDR1 LNHDA and CDR2 SQIVND (reference sequence). CDR3 protein: CASSPVLAGESYEQYF. The CDR3 region has the DNA TGTGCCAGTAGTCCCGTCCTAGCGGGAGAATCCTACGAGCAGTACTTC.